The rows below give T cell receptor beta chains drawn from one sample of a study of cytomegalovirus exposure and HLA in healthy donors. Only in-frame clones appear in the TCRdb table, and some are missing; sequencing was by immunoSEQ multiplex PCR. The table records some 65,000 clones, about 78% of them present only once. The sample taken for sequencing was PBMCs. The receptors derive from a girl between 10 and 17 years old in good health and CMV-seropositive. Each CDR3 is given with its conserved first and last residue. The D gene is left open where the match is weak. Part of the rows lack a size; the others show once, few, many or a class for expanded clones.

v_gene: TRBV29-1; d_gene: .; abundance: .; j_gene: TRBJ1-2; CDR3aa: CSVDFSGADNGYTF; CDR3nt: TGCAGCGTTGATTTCTCAGGGGCGGATAATGGCTACACCTTC
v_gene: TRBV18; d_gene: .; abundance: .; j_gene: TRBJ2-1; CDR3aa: CASSSFPSASSYNEQFF; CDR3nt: TGTGCCAGCTCATCTTTTCCTAGCGCCAGCTCCTACAATGAGCAGTTCTTC
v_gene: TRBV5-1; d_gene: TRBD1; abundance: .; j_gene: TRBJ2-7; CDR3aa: CASSLTPGQGFYEQYF; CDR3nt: TGCGCCAGCAGCTTAACACCGGGACAGGGATTCTACGAGCAGTACTTC
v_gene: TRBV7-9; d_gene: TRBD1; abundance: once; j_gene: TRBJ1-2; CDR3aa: CASSSETGAYNYGYTF; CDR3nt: TGTGCCAGCAGCTCTGAGACAGGGGCCTACAACTATGGCTACACCTTC
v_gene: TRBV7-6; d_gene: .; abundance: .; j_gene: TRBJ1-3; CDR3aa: CASSRQSSGNTIYF; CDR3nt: TGTGCCAGCAGCCGACAGAGCTCTGGAAACACCATATATTTT
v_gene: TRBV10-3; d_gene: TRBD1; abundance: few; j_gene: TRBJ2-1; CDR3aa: CAIRGQPSSYNEQFF; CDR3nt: TGTGCCATCAGGGGACAGCCCAGCTCCTACAATGAGCAGTTCTTC
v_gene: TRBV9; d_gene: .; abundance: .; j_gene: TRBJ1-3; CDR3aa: CASSVDGEDGNTIYF; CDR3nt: TGTGCCAGCAGCGTAGACGGGGAGGACGGAAACACCATATATTTT
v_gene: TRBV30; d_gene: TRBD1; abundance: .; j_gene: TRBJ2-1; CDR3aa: CAWSVLQGNEQFF; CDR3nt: TGTGCCTGGAGTGTATTACAGGGGAATGAGCAGTTCTTC
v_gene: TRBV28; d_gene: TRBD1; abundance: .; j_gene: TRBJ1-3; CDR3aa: CASGTPGGENTIYF; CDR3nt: TGTGCCAGCGGGACCCCAGGGGGAGAAAACACCATATATTTT
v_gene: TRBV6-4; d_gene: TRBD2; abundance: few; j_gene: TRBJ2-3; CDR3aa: CASSGSGGATDTQYF; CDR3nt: TGTGCCAGCAGTGGTAGCGGGGGGGCCACAGATACGCAGTATTTT
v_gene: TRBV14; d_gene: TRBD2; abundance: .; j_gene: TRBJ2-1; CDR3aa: CASSQLLAGRYNEQFF; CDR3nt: TGTGCCAGCAGCCAGTTACTAGCGGGGCGGTACAATGAGCAGTTCTTC
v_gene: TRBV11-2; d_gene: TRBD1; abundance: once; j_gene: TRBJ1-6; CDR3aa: CASSFEGANSPLHF; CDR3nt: TGTGCCAGCAGCTTTGAGGGGGCAAATTCACCCCTCCACTTT
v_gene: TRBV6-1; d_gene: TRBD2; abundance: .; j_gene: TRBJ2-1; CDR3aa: CAISQSGKYNEQFF; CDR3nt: TGTGCCATCTCGCAAAGCGGGAAGTACAATGAGCAGTTCTTC
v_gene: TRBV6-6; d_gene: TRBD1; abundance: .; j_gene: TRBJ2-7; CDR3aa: CASSYRTGAQYEQYF; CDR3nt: TGTGCCAGCAGTTACCGGACAGGGGCGCAATACGAGCAGTACTTC
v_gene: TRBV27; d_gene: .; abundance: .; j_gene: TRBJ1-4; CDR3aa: CASRNSGKLFF; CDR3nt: TGTGCCAGCAGAAATAGTGGAAAACTGTTTTTT
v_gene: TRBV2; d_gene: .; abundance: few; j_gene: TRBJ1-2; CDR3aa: CASSERVGHTF; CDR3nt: TGTGCCAGCAGTGAGAGGGTCGGCCACACCTTC
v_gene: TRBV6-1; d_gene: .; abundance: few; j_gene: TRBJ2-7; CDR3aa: CASSPWEEQYF; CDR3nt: TGTGCCAGCAGCCCCTGGGAGGAGCAGTACTTC
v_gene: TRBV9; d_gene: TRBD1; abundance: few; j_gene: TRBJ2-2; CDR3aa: CASSVVGTGGELFF; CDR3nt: TGTGCCAGCAGCGTCGTAGGGACAGGGGGGGAGCTGTTTTTT
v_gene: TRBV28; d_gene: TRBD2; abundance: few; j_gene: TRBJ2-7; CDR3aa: CASSYAGGGRDSGHRIYEQYF; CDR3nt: TGTGCCAGCAGTTATGCGGGGGGGGGTCGGGACAGTGGTCATAGGATCTACGAGCAGTACTTC
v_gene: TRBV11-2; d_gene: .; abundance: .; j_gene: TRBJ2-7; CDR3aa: CASSLGAGHREQYF; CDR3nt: TGTGCCAGCAGCTTAGGCGCGGGGCATCGGGAGCAGTACTTC
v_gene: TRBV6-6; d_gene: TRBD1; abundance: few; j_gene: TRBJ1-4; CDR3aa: CASSDRENEKLFF; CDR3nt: TGTGCCAGCAGCGACAGGGAGAATGAAAAACTGTTTTTT
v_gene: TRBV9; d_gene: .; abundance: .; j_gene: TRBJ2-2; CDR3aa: CASSALRTPTGELFF; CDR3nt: TGTGCCAGCAGCGCCTTACGGACTCCCACCGGGGAGCTGTTTTTT
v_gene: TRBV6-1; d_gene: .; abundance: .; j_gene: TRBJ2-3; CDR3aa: CASSGLGGARNTQYF; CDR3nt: TGTGCCAGCAGTGGTCTCGGCGGGGCCCGGAATACGCAGTATTTT
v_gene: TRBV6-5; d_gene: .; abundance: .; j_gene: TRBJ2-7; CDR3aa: CASSYSIIPRNEQYF; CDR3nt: TGTGCCAGCAGTTACTCGATTATTCCGCGGAACGAGCAGTACTTC
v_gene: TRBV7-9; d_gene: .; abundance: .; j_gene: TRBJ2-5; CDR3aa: CASSLVGLAGEETQYF; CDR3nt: TGTGCCAGCAGCTTAGTCGGCCTAGCAGGGGAGGAGACCCAGTACTTC
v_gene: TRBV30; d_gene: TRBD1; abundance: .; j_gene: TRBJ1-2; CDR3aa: CAWGHGTGDGYTF; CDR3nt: TGTGCCTGGGGGCACGGGACAGGGGATGGCTACACCTTC
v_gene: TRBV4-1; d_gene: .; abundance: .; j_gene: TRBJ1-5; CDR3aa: CASSQVQGGSNQPQHF; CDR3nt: TGCGCCAGCAGCCAAGTACAGGGCGGAAGCAATCAGCCCCAGCATTTT
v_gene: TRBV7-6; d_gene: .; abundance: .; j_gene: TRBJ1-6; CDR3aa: CASSPNGISGSPLHF; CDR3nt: TGTGCCAGCAGCCCGAACGGGATATCGGGGTCACCCCTCCACTTT
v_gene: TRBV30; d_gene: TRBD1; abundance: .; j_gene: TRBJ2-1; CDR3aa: CAWSKSDRATNEQFF; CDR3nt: TGTGCCTGGAGTAAATCCGACAGGGCAACCAATGAGCAGTTCTTC
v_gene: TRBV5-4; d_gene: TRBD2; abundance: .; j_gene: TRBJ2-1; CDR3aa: CASSPSLADTYNEQFF; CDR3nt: TGTGCCAGCAGCCCATCCCTAGCGGATACCTACAATGAGCAGTTCTTC
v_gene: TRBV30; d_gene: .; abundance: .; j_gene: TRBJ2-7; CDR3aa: CAWERGGVDEQYF; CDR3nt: TGTGCCTGGGAGAGAGGAGGGGTGGACGAGCAGTACTTC
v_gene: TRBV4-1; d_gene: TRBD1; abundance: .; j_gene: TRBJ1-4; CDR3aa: CASSQRDRGVDNEKLFF; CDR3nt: TGCGCCAGCAGCCAAAGGGACAGGGGCGTCGATAATGAAAAACTGTTTTTT
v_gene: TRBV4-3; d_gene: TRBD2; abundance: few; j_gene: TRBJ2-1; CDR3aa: CASSQAWAPSGPSYNEQFF; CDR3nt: TGCGCCAGCAGCCAAGCTTGGGCACCTAGCGGCCCCTCCTACAATGAGCAGTTCTTC
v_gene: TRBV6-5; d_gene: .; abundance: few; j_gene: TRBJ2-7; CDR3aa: CASSYSLVAYEQYF; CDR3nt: TGTGCCAGCAGTTACAGCCTGGTTGCCTACGAGCAGTACTTC
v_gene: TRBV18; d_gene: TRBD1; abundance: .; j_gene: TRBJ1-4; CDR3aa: CASARDRGPELFF; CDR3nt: TGTGCCAGCGCCCGGGACAGGGGCCCGGAACTGTTTTTT
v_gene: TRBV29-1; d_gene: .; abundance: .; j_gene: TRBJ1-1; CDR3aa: CSVGPRANTEAFF; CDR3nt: TGCAGCGTTGGACCGCGGGCAAACACTGAAGCTTTCTTT
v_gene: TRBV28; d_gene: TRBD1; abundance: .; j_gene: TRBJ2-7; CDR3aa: CATLPPGQPYEQYF; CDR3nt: TGTGCCACCCTTCCCCCGGGACAGCCTTACGAGCAGTACTTC
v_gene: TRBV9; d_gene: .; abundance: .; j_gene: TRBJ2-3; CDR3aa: CASSVGKSTSTDTQYF; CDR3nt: TGTGCCAGCAGCGTAGGAAAAAGCACTAGCACAGATACGCAGTATTTT
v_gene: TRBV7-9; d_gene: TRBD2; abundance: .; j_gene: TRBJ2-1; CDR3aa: CASSFLLAGGDEQFF; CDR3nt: TGTGCCAGCAGCTTCTTACTAGCGGGGGGCGATGAGCAGTTCTTC
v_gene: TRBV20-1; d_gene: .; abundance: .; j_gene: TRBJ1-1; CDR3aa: CSATRVTEAFF; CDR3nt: TGCAGTGCTACCAGGGTCACTGAAGCTTTCTTT